This record looks at one T cell receptor beta chain sequence and its context. This CDR3 has 14 residues. Trimming left V 1 base short and J 4 bases short, with 10 bases between. Germline assignment: CDR1 DFQATT and CDR2 SNEGSKA (reference sequence). This sample is drawn from a study of T cells after yellow fever vaccination. From the 5' RACE reads, TCRdb called clonotypes with MiXCR, one entry per CDR3 protein. The data hold around 600,000 distinct CDR3 sequences, with 10% to 15% observed a single time. The chain combines TRBV20-1 with TRBJ1-4, with D possibly being TRBD1 (5 bases). This receptor was identified in a man aged 25 to 45 who received the YFV17D yellow fever vaccine. This sample comprised PBMCs, obtained on the day of the yellow fever booster vaccination. This chain's CDR3 is CSARVRDFNEKLFF. Written as DNA, the CDR3 is TGCAGTGCTAGAGTCCGGGACTTTAATGAAAAACTGTTTTTT.